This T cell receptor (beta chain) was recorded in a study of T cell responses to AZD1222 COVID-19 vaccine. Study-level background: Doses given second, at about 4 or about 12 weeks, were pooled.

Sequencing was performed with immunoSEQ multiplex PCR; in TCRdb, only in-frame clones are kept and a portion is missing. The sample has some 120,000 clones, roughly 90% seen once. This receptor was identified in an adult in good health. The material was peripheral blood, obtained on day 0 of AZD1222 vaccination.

DNA of the CDR3: TGCAGTGCAGGGCCGGACTACGAGCAGTACTTC. Protein product: CSAGPDYEQYF. The chain joins TRBV20-1 to TRBJ2-7; D is ambiguous. V lost 6 bases to trimming and J lost 3 bases, with 9 bases between them. In germline, CDR1 is DFQATT, CDR2 SNEGSKA (reference sequence). The CDR3 is 11 amino acids.